A single sample is the source of the 15 T cell receptor beta chains below, sequenced in a study of blood T cell repertoires in COVID-19. The assay was immunoSEQ multiplex PCR, and TCRdb's table has in-frame clones only and misses some. This table has just over 150,000 clones, 80% to 90% appearing once. Sequencing was done on a sample of peripheral blood. These receptor sequences come from a woman aged 40 to 50 with acute or convalescent COVID-19.

The chain joins TRBV5-1 to TRBJ2-5; 12 positions agree with TRBD1. There are 17 residues in the CDR3. Trimming removed 3 bases from V and 5 bases from J; junction bases left unmatched: 11. Germline CDR1 SGHRS, CDR2 YFSETQ. The CDR3 DNA sequence: TGCGCCAGCAGCTCGAGCCTCGGGACAGGGGGCGGGGAGACCCAGTACTTC. Protein product: CASSSSLGTGGGETQYF.

This clone showed up just once. The gene calls are TRBV5-1 and TRBJ1-1; the D gene is possibly TRBD1 (5 bases). The ends were cut back, 2 bases at V and 3 bases at J, with 8 bases in the middle. The CDR3 has 13 amino acids. The V gene's germline CDR1 is SGHRS and CDR2 YFSETQ. The CDR3 bases are TGCGCCAGCAGCTTTGGAGGGGACACTGAAGCTTTCTTT. Protein: CASSFGGDTEAFF.

This chain connects TRBV19 to TRBJ2-1; 7 bases fit TRBD2. The CDR3 runs 15 residues. CDR1 LNHDA and CDR2 SQIVND come from the germline V gene (reference sequence). The junction had 6 bases not matched to a gene; V was cut back by 7 bases and J by 0 bases. CDR3 loop: CASTSGTNSYNEQFF. CDR3 sequence (DNA): TGTGCCAGTACTTCCGGGACTAACTCCTACAATGAGCAGTTCTTC.

The V call is TRBV5-1, the J call TRBJ2-2, with 8 bases fitting TRBD2. With V trimmed by 3 bases and J by 4 bases, 11 bases remained unmatched. From germline, CDR1 is SGHRS and CDR2 YFSETQ. The CDR3 loop spans 17 amino acids. The CDR3 DNA follows: TGCGCCAGCAGCTGGGACTTAGCGGGGCAGGGCACCGGGGAGCTGTTTTTT. Its protein product is CASSWDLAGQGTGELFF.

The gene calls are TRBV14 and TRBJ1-2; 7 bases match TRBD1. Trimming took 3 bases from V and 8 from J; bases not matched to a gene: 9. This CDR3 spans 14 amino acids. Germline CDR1 SGHDN, CDR2 FVKESK. This CDR3 reads CASSQARQGGGYTF. The CDR3 DNA follows: TGTGCCAGCAGCCAGGCGAGACAGGGTGGAGGCTACACCTTC.

J is TRBJ2-1 and V is TRBV9, with 8 positions matching TRBD1. Germline V gene sequence: CDR1 SGDLS, CDR2 YYNGEE. This CDR3 is built from 14 residues. Trimming at V came to 3 bases and at J to 8 bases, leaving 7 bases not matched to a gene. The CDR3 sequence is CASSGRTGTHEQFF. The CDR3 DNA reads TGTGCCAGCAGCGGAAGGACAGGGACGCATGAGCAGTTCTTC.

This clone was recorded once. The rearrangement uses TRBV27 and TRBJ2-2; 11 nucleotides align to TRBD1. CDR1 and CDR2 (germline): MNHEY, SMNVEV (reference sequence). Trimming at V came to 2 bases and at J to 5 bases, leaving 13 bases not matched to a gene. The CDR3 spans 19 residues. CDR3 DNA sequence: TGTGCCAGCAGTTTAAGGACAGGGGGCCGCTCAGCGCTTACCGGGGAGCTGTTTTTT. It yields the protein CASSLRTGGRSALTGELFF.

The V and J genes are TRBV30 and TRBJ2-2; TRBD1 is a possible D gene (6 bases). Germline V lookup: CDR1 GTSNPN, CDR2 SVGIG (reference sequence). V lost 1 base and J 6 bases, leaving 18 bases between the germline ends. The CDR3 has 16 residues. CDR3 DNA sequence: TGTGCCTGGAGTGCCCCCCTAACAGGGTTCGCCGGGGAGCTGTTTTTT. Its translation: CAWSAPLTGFAGELFF.

V and J are TRBV19 and TRBJ2-2; 7 bases agree with TRBD2. This CDR3 is built from 18 residues. The V gene end was trimmed by 1 base and the J gene end by 0 bases; junction bases not matched to a gene: 8. Germline V CDR1 and CDR2: LNHDA, SQIVND (reference sequence). The DNA of the CDR3 is TGTGCCAGTAGTATAGCTCCCCTAGCGGAAGCGAACACCGGGGAGCTGTTTTTT. It specifies CASSIAPLAEANTGELFF.

The gene calls are TRBV13 and TRBJ2-6, with 9 bases identical to TRBD1. Germline values: CDR1 PRHDT, CDR2 FYEKMQ (reference sequence). The J segment lost 2 bases and the V segment lost 5 bases, leaving 7 bases of the junction unmatched. The CDR3 loop spans 17 amino acids. The CDR3 bases are TGTGCCAGCAGCCCCGGGACAGGGTTGGCTGGGGCCAACGTCCTGACTTTC. This translates into CASSPGTGLAGANVLTF. The full variable domain, rest sourced from reference TRBV13 and TRBJ2-6, is AAGVIQSPRHLIKEKRETATLKCYPIPRHDTVYWYQQGPGQDPQFLISFYEKMQSDKGSIPDRFSAQQFSDYHSELNMSSLELGDSALYFCASSPGTGLAGANVLTFGAGSRLTVL.

The chain joins TRBV24-1 to TRBJ2-1; a possible D gene is TRBD2 (5 bases). The length of the CDR3 is 15 residues. V was clipped by 5 bases and J by 1 base, with 11 bases between them. Looked up from germline, CDR1 is KGHDR and CDR2 is SFDVKD. The CDR3 DNA sequence: TGTGCCACCAGTGGTTGGGAGCAGTCCTACAATGAGCAGTTCTTC. Protein product: CATSGWEQSYNEQFF.

This clone was recorded only once. This chain connects TRBV6-5 to TRBJ1-4; TRBD1 aligns across 9 bases. The CDR3 has 14 residues. V shed 6 bases, J shed 7 bases, and the junction held 6 bases outside the gene matches. Per the germline V gene, CDR1 is MNHEY and CDR2 is SVGAGI. CDR3 region: CASRSTGGGEKLFF. CDR3 sequence (DNA): TGTGCCAGCAGATCGACAGGGGGAGGTGAAAAACTGTTTTTT.

J is TRBJ1-2 and V is TRBV14; TRBD1 matches 10 bases. V lost 2 bases, J lost 11 bases, and 11 bases stayed unmatched. Germline CDR1 reads SGHDN; CDR2 reads FVKESK. There are 15 residues in the CDR3. CDR3 DNA: TGTGCCAGCAGCCAACTGACAGGGGGCAAAAATAGTTACACCTTC. Translated, it gives CASSQLTGGKNSYTF. Full variable domain (remainder filled in from reference TRBV14 and TRBJ1-2): EAGVTQFPSHSVIEKGQTVTLRCDPISGHDNLYWYRRVMGKEIKFLLHFVKESKQDESGMPNNRFLAERTGGTYSTLKVQPAELEDSGVYFCASSQLTGGKNSYTFGSGTRLTVV.

V usage is TRBV11-3 and J usage is TRBJ2-7, with TRBD2 matching over 7 bases. This CDR3 comprises 14 residues. Germline V gene lookup returns CDR1 SGHNT and CDR2 YENEEA. V dropped 5 bases and J dropped 4; count of bases not matched to a gene: 8. The CDR3 DNA follows: TGTGCCAGCAGCCAACCCAGCGGGATTTACGAGCAGTACTTC. Translating it yields CASSQPSGIYEQYF.

This clone was seen more than once but under ten times. J is TRBJ1-6 and V is TRBV19; 7 bases agree with TRBD1. The CDR3 consists of 14 residues. Unmatched junction bases numbered 7, after V lost 5 bases and J lost 9 bases. Germline V CDR1 and CDR2: LNHDA, SQIVND (reference sequence). The CDR3 loop reads CASSATGRSSPLHF. CDR3 bases: TGTGCCAGTAGTGCGACAGGGCGAAGTTCACCCCTCCACTTT.